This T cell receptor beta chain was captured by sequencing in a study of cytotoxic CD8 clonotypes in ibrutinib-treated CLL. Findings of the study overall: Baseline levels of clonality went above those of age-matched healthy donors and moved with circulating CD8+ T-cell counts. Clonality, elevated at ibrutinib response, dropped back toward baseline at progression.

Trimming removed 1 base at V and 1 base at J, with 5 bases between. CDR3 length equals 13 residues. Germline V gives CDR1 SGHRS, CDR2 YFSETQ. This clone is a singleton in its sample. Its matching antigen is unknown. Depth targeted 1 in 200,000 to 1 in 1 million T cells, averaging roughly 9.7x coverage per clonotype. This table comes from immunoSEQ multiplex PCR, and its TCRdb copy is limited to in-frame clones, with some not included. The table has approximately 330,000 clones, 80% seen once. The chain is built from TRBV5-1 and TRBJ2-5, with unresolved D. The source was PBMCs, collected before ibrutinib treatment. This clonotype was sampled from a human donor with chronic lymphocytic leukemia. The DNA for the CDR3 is TGCGCCAGCAGCTTGTTTGGCCAAGAGACCCAGTACTTC. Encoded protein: CASSLFGQETQYF.